This TCR beta chain is from a study of beta chain features in type 1 diabetes. Study summary: Cell yields, age and gender were similar between patients and healthy donors. Study-wide results and caveats: In all four CD4+ subsets, TCRB CDR3 length was significantly, moderately reduced in type 1 diabetes. Patients with type 1 diabetes showed fewer VDJ junction insertions and more deletions.

Researchers reported sorting CD4+ naive, central memory, regulatory and stem cell-like memory cells via CD45RO/CCR7/CD25/CD127/CD95/CD27. The sample holds a few counts of this clone. What it binds is not known. One end of the junction varies from germline; a read error may be responsible. Reverse transcribing all isolated RNA meant expressed TCRB transcripts were sequenced. Profiled with immunoSEQ multiplex PCR; TCRdb holds only in-frame clones, not every one. The sample has hundreds of thousands of clones; around an eighth are singletons. CDR3 length: 13 amino acids. Germline V gives CDR1 SSHAT, CDR2 FNYEAQ (reference sequence).

The chain uses TRBV7-7 and TRBJ2-3; D call uncertain. Sequencing used naive CD4+ T cells from blood. The source of this sequence is a man between 18 and 29 years old with type 1 diabetes. The CDR3 DNA is TGTGCTAGCAGCTTAGAGGTGGCAGATACGCAGTATTTT. Its protein product is CASSLEVADTQYF. Together with reference TRBV7-7 and TRBJ2-3, the CDR3 gives the full variable domain: GAGVSQSPRYKVTKRGQDVTLRCDPISSHATLYWYQQALGQGPEFLTYFNYEAQPDKSGLPSDRFSAERPEGSISTLTIQRTEQRDSAMYRCASSLEVADTQYFGPGTRLTVL.